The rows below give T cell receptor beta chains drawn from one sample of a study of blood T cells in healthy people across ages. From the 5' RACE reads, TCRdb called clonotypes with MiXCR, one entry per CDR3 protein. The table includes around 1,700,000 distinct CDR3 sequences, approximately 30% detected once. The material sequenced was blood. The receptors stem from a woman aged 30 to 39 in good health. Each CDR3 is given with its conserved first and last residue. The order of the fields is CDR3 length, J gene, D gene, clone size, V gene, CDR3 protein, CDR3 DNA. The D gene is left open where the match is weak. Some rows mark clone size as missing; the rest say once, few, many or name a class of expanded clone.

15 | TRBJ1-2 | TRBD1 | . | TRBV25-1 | CASSERWTGSYGYTF | TGTGCCAGCAGTGAAAGGTGGACAGGTTCCTATGGCTACACCTTC
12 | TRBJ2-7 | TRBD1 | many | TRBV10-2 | CASGDRNYEQYF | TGCGCCAGCGGGGACAGAAACTACGAACAGTACTTC
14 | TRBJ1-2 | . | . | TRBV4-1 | CASSQPGGRRGYTF | TGCGCCAGCAGCCAACCCGGGGGCCGTCGAGGCTACACCTTC
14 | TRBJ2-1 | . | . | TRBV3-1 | CASSQRQASDEQFF | TGTGCCAGCAGCCAACGACAGGCTAGCGATGAGCAGTTCTTC
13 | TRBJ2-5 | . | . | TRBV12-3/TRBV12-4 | CASSDSNQETQYF | TGTGCCAGCAGTGACAGCAACCAAGAGACCCAGTACTTC
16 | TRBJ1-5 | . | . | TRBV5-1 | CASSLGGPDGNQPQHF | TGCGCCAGCAGCTTGGGGGGCCCGGACGGGAATCAGCCCCAGCATTTT
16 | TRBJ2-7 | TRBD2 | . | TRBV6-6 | CASSYSTGGSSYEQYF | TGTGCCAGCAGTTACTCGACGGGGGGGAGCTCCTACGAGCAGTACTTC
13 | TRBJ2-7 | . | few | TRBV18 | CASSPWTSSEQYF | TGTGCCAGCTCACCATGGACTTCCTCCGAGCAGTACTTC
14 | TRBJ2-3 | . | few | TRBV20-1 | CSASGSGGTDTQYF | TGCAGTGCTAGCGGCTCAGGGGGCACAGATACGCAGTATTTT
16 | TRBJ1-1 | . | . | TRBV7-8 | CASSQRRTARGTEAFF | TGTGCCAGCAGCCAGAGACGGACAGCCCGGGGTACTGAAGCTTTCTTT
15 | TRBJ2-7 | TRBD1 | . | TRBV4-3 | CASSQYRGANYEQYF | TGCGCCAGCAGCCAATACAGGGGGGCGAACTACGAGCAGTACTTC
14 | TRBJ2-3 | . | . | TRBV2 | CASSEMDFTDTQYF | TGTGCCAGCAGTGAAATGGACTTCACAGATACGCAGTATTTT
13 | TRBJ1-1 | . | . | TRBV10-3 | CAIAGAIEAEAFF | TGTGCCATCGCCGGGGCCATAGAGGCTGAAGCTTTCTTT
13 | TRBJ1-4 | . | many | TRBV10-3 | CAISETGREKLFF | TGTGCCATCAGTGAAACAGGGAGGGAAAAACTGTTTTTT
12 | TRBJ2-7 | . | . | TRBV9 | CASSVSDNEQYF | TGTGCCAGCAGCGTTAGCGACAATGAGCAGTACTTC
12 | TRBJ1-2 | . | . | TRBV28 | CASSLLNYGDTF | TGTGCCAGCAGTTTACTTAACTATGGCGACACCTTC
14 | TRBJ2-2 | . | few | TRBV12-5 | CASGLAVNTGELFF | TGTGCTAGTGGTTTGGCGGTGAACACCGGGGAGCTGTTTTTT
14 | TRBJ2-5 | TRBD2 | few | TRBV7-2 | CASSFRGRWETQYF | TGTGCCAGCAGCTTTCGCGGGAGATGGGAGACCCAGTACTTC
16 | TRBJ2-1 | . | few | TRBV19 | CASSIYVSSMGDEQFF | TGTGCCAGTAGTATATATGTCTCTAGTATGGGCGATGAGCAGTTCTTC
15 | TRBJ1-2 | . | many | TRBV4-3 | CASSQDRQGNYGYTF | TGCGCCAGCAGCCAAGATCGGCAGGGGAACTATGGCTACACCTTC
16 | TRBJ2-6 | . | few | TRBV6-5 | CASSYGPLTGANVLTF | TGTGCCAGCAGTTACGGTCCTCTGACTGGGGCCAACGTCCTGACTTTC
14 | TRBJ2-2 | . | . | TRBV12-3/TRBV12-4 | CVSSLHKEDRELFF | TGTGTCAGCAGTTTGCACAAGGAAGACCGGGAGCTGTTTTTT
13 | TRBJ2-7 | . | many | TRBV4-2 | CASSQDGGTEQYF | TGTGCCAGCAGCCAAGATGGAGGGACCGAGCAGTACTTC
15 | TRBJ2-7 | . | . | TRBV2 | CASSEAHLNSYEQYF | TGTGCCAGCAGTGAAGCGCATCTCAATTCCTACGAGCAGTACTTC
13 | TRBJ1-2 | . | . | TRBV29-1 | CSALPSGKDGYTF | TGCAGCGCATTACCTTCAGGGAAGGATGGCTACACCTTC
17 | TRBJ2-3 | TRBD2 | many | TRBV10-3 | CATQREVAGAPTDTQYF | TGTGCCACCCAGAGAGAGGTAGCGGGAGCCCCCACAGATACGCAGTATTTT
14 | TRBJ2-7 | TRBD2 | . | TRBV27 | CASSSSGKSYEQYF | TGTGCCAGCTCCTCTAGCGGGAAGTCTTACGAGCAGTACTTC
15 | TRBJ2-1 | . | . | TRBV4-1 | CASSPPRLIYNEQFF | TGCGCCAGCAGCCCACCCAGACTGATCTACAATGAGCAGTTCTTC
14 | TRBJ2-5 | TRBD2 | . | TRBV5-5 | CARMLTSGIETQYF | TGTGCCAGAATGTTGACTAGCGGGATCGAGACCCAGTACTTC
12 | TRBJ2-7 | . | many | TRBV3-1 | CASSQATYEQYF | TGTGCCAGCAGCCAAGCCACCTACGAGCAGTACTTC
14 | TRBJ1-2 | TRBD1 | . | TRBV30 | CAWRSGQGDYGYTF | TGTGCCTGGAGATCAGGACAGGGAGACTATGGCTACACCTTC
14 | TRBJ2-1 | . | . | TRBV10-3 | CAIRAGGWGNEQFF | TGTGCCATCCGGGCCGGGGGTTGGGGCAACGAGCAGTTCTTC
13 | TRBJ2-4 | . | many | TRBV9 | CASSTPPGEIQYF | TGTGCCAGCAGCACCCCACCAGGGGAAATTCAGTACTTC
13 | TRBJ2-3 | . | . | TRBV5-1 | CASKGVGTDTQYF | TGCGCCAGCAAGGGGGTTGGAACAGATACGCAGTATTTT
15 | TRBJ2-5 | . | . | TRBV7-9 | CASSLGTSGLGTQYF | TGTGCCAGCAGCTTAGGGACTTCGGGGTTGGGGACCCAGTACTTC
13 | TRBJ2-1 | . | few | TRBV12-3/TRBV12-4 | CASSPPSKHEQFF | TGTGCCAGCAGTCCCCCTAGCAAGCATGAGCAGTTCTTC
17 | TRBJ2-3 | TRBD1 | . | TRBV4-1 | CASSQAYGTGGTDTQYF | TGCGCCAGCAGCCAAGCTTACGGGACAGGGGGCACAGATACGCAGTATTTT
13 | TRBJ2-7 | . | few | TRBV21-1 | CASSKAGSHEQYF | TGTGCCAGCAGCAAAGCAGGGTCGCACGAGCAGTACTTC
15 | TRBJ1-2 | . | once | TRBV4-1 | CASSQGYSGLNGYTF | TGCGCCAGCAGCCAAGGATATTCAGGGCTGAATGGCTACACCTTC
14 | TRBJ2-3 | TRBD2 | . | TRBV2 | CASTAGGPPDTQYF | TGTGCCAGCACGGCGGGAGGGCCCCCAGATACGCAGTATTTT
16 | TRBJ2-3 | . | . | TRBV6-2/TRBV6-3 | CASSYSQGWGTDTQYF | TGTGCCAGCAGTTACTCCCAGGGATGGGGCACAGATACGCAGTATTTT
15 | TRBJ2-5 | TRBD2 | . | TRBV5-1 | CASSLAPLAGETQYF | TGCGCCAGCAGCTTGGCTCCGCTAGCGGGGGAGACCCAGTACTTC
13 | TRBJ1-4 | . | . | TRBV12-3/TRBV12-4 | CASSFGESEKLFF | TGTGCCAGCAGTTTCGGGGAAAGCGAAAAACTGTTTTTT
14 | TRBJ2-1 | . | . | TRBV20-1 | CSAGESSSYNEQFF | TGCAGTGCGGGGGAAAGCAGCTCCTACAATGAGCAGTTCTTC
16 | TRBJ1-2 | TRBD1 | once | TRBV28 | CASSPDRGLVNYGYTF | TGTGCCAGCAGCCCGGACAGGGGGCTGGTTAACTATGGCTACACCTTC
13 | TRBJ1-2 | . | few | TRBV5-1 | CASSLEGLSGYTF | TGCGCCAGCAGCTTGGAAGGGCTGAGTGGCTACACCTTC
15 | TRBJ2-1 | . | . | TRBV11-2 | CASSLPRDSYNEQFF | TGTGCCAGCAGCTTACCCAGGGACTCTTACAATGAGCAGTTCTTC
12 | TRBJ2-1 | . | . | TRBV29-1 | CSVESGDNKQFF | TGCAGCGTGGAATCAGGAGACAATAAGCAGTTCTTC
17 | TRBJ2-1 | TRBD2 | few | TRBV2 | CASSERVAGGPDNEQFF | TGTGCCAGCAGTGAGAGGGTAGCGGGGGGGCCTGACAATGAGCAGTTCTTC
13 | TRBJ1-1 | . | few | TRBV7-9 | CASTQPGNTEAFF | TGTGCCAGCACCCAACCGGGGAACACTGAAGCTTTCTTT
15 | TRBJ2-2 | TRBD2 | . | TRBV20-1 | CSARDPGLAPGELFF | TGCAGTGCTAGAGATCCAGGACTAGCGCCAGGGGAGCTGTTTTTT
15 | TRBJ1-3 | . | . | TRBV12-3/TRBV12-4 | CASSGGGLSGNTIYF | TGTGCCAGCAGTGGCGGTGGACTCTCTGGAAACACCATATATTTT
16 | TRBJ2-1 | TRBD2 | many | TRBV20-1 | CSARTGSGGGRYEQFF | TGCAGTGCAAGGACGGGGAGTGGCGGGGGGCGGTATGAGCAGTTCTTC
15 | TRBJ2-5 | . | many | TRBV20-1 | CSAGLGTQETETQYF | TGCAGTGCTGGATTAGGGACCCAAGAAACAGAGACCCAGTACTTC